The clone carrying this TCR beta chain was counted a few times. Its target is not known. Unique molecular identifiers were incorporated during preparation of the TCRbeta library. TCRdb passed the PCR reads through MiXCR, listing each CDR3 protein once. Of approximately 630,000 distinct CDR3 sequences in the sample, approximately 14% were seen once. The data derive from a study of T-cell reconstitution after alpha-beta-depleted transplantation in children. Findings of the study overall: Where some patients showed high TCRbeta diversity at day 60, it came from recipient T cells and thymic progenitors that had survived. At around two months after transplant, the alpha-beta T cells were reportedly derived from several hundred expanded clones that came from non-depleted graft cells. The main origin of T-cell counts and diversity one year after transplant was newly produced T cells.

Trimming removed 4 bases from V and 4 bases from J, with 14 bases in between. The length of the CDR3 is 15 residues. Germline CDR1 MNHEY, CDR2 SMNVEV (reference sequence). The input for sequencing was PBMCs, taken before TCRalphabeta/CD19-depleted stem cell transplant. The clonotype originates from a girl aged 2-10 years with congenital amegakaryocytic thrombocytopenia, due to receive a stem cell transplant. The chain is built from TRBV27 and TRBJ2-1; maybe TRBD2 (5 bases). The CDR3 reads CASSWFEGAYNEQFF. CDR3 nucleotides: TGTGCCAGCAGTTGGTTCGAGGGCGCTTACAATGAGCAGTTCTTC.